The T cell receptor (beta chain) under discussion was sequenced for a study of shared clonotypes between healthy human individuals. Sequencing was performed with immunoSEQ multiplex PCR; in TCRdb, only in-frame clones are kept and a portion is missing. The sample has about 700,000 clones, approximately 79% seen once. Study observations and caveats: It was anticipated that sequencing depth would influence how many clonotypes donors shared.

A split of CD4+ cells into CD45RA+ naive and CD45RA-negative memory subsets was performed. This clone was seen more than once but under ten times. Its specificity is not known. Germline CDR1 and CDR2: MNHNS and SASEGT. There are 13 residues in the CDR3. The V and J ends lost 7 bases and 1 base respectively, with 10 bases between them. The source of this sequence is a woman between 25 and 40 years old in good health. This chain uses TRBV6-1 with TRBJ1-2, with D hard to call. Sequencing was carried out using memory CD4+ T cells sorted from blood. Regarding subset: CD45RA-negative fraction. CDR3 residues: CASIVDLNYGYTF. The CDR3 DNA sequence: TGTGCCAGCATTGTAGACCTTAACTATGGCTACACCTTC.